This T cell receptor (beta chain) appears in the sequencing data of a study of cytomegalovirus exposure and HLA in healthy donors. Study background: Earlier results showed 90 million to 130 million unique TCR beta sequences derived from about 179 million T cells. Notes on the study in general: A few CMV-associated chains were confirmed in vitro to be specific for CMV antigens. The study recorded more than 150 TCR beta chains that were cytomegalovirus-associated.

The PCR made use of 60 Vbeta and 13 Jbeta primers. TCRdb's copy holds only in-frame clones and misses some; the assay was immunoSEQ multiplex PCR. The sample has more than 200,000 clones, approximately 80% seen once. The CDR3 is 16 amino acids. V lost 5 bases to trimming and J lost 3 bases, with 17 bases between them. Germline V gene lookup returns CDR1 LGHNA and CDR2 YNFKEQ. This clone was observed a handful of times. Its matching antigen is unknown. The specimen was PBMCs. The clonotype was recovered from a girl aged 10-17 years in good health and CMV-seronegative. The chain has TRBV4-2 and TRBJ2-1, with TRBD2 as a possible D gene (5 bases). CDR3 coding DNA: TGTGCCAGCAGCGGAGACTACTCACTCGGCTACAATGAGCAGTTCTTC. Its translation is CASSGDYSLGYNEQFF.